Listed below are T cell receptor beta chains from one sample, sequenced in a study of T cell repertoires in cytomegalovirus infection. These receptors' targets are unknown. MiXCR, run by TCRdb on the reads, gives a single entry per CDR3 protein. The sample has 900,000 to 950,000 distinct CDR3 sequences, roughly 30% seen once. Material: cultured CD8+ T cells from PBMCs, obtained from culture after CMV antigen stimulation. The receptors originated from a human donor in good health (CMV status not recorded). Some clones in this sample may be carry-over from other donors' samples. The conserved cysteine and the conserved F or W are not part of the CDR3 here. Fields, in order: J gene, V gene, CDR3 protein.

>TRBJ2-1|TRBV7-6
ASSSRTSGGYEQF
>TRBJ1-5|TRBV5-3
ASSVTGNSNQPQH
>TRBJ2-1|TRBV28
ASSLISGGWYNEQF
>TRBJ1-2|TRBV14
ASSQDEGYT
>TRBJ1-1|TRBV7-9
ASSPLENAF
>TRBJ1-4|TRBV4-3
ASSQERGFDEKLF
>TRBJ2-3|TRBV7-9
ASSLGTQSSTDTQY
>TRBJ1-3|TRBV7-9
ASDWGDRGNTIY
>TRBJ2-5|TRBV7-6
ASSLEDDATQY
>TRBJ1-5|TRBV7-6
ASSLALNQPQH
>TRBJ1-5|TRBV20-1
SALTLLGNQPQH
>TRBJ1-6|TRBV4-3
ASSQDKFSLSPLH
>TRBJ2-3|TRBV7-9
ASSSNSGEATDTQY
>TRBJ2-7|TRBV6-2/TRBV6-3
ASSYSRDQGAYEQY
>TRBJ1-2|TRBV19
ASSIDDRPAYGYT
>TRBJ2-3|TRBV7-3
ASSLLAPPSTDTQY
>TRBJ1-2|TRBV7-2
ASSTNQGQGFWGYT
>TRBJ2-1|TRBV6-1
ASSDVGGMGLNEQF
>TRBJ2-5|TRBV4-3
ASSHRDSQGETQY
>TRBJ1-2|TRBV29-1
SVTDSWVYGYT
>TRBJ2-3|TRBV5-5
ASSPPLAGYKTDTQY
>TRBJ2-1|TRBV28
ASRGGTEQF
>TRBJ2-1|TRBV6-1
ASAVEPSSYNEQF
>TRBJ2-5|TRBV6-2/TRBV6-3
ASTPAGRRETQY
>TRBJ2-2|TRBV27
ASSPSVGSSGELF
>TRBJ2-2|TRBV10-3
ASWGGTNTGELF
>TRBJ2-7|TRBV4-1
ASSRPGQYEQY
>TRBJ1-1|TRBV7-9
ASSTRGSANTEAF
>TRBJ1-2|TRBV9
ASGGGAHGYT
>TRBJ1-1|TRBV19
ATAGGETPEAF
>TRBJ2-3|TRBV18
ASSPSTTDTQY
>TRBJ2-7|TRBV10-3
AIRKLAWGGAYEQY
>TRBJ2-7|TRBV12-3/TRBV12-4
ASTLGLAAYEQY
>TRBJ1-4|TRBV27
ASGTPMRKLF
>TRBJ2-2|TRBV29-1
SATGDTEELF
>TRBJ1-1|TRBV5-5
ASSSTGTPRSEAF
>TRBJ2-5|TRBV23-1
ASSPKTGGSWETQY
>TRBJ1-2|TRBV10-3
AIRTGGLQLPHGYT
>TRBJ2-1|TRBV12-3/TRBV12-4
ASSLIWRQYYNEQF